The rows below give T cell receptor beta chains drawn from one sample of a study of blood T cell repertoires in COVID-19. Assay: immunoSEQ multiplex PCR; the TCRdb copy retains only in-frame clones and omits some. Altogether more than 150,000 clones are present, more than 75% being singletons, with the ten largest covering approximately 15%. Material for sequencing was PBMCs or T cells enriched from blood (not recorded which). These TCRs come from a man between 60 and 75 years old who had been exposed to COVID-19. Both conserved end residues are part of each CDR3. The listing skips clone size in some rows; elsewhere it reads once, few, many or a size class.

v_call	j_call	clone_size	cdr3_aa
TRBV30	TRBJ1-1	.	CAWSVQVW
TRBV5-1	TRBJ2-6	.	CASSLEGTPGANVLTF
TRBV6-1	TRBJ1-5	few	CASSESGQQYF
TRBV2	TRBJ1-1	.	CASSERDSSYGEAFF
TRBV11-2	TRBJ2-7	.	CASSLDIGVSEQYF
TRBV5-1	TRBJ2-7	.	CASSLGTGGEQYF
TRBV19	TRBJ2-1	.	CASSMTSATMYNEQFF
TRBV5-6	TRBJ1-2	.	CASSEQGYYGYTF
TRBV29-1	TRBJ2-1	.	CSVGGGRAGSNEQFF
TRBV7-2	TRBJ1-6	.	CASRTGLGGSPLHF
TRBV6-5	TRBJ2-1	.	CASSRPLAEEQFF
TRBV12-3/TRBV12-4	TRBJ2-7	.	CASSLGGRDEQYF
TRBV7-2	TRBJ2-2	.	CASSLRDRGDTGELFF
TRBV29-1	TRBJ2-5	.	CSVEEQQETQYF
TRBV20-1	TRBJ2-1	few	CSASLSSGYNEQFF
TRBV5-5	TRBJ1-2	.	CASSLSARLYGYTF
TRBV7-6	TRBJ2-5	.	CASTLNSGGETQYF
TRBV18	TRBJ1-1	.	CASSPKGGEAFF
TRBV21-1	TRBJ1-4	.	CASSKEPIDRPNEKLFF
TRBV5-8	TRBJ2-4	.	CASTEWTGELVKNIQYF
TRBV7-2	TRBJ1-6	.	CASSLGTYNSPLHF
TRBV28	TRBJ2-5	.	CASTRQGAPQETQYF
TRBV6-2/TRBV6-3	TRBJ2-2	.	CASSYETSGTGELFF
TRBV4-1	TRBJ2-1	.	CASSTPSGDSYNEQFF
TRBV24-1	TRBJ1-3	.	CATSDNRGSGNTIYF
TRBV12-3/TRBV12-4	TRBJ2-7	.	CARIQTYEQYF
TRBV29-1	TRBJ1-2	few	CSVENREDYGYTF
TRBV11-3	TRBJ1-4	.	CASSPGGAQKLFF
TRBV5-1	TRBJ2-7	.	CASSWAGSGSYEQYF
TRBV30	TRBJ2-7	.	CAWSVQGANLRVEQYF
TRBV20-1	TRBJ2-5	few	CSAGERETQYF
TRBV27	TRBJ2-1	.	CASSPLGTADRNEQFF
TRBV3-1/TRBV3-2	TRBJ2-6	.	CASSQGAGGSGANVLTF
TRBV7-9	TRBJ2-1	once	CASTQNNEQFF
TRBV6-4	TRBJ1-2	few	CASSDQGWGYTF
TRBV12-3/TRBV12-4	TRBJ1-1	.	CASNSGLALAFF
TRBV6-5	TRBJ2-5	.	CASSDSVFLQETQYF
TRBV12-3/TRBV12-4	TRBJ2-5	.	CASSLIQDGDQYF
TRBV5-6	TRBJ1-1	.	CASSLALREAFF
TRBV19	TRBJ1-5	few	CASSIVGQGANQPQHF
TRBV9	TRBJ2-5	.	CASSVAGGRAGETQYF
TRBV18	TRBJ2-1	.	CASSPGEVNEQFF
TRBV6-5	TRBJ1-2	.	CASTGRGGAYYGYTF
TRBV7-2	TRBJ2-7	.	CASSFTSGGYEQYF
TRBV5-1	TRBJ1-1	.	CASSLEQGTEAFF
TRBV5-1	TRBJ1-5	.	CASSGTGGLDQPQHF
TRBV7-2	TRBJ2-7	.	CASSVSGRRDEQYF
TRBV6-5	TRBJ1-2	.	CASSLGGRGYGYTF
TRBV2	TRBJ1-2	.	CASGGQGAFGYTF
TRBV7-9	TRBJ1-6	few	CASSLDSSNSPLHF
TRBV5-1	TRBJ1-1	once	CASSLDFRFDTEAFF
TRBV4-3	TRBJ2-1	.	CASSQVSSGPYNEQFF
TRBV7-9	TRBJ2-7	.	CASSLGGGEGAYEQYF
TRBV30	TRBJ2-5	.	CAWTGSETQYF
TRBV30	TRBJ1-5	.	CAWTGQGAGQPQHF
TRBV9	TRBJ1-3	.	CASSVTDSHSGNTIYF
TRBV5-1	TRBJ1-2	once	CASSLMGQGSYGYTF
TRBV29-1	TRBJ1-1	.	CSAIRQVGTEAFF
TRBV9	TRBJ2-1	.	CASSVERAVGNEQFF